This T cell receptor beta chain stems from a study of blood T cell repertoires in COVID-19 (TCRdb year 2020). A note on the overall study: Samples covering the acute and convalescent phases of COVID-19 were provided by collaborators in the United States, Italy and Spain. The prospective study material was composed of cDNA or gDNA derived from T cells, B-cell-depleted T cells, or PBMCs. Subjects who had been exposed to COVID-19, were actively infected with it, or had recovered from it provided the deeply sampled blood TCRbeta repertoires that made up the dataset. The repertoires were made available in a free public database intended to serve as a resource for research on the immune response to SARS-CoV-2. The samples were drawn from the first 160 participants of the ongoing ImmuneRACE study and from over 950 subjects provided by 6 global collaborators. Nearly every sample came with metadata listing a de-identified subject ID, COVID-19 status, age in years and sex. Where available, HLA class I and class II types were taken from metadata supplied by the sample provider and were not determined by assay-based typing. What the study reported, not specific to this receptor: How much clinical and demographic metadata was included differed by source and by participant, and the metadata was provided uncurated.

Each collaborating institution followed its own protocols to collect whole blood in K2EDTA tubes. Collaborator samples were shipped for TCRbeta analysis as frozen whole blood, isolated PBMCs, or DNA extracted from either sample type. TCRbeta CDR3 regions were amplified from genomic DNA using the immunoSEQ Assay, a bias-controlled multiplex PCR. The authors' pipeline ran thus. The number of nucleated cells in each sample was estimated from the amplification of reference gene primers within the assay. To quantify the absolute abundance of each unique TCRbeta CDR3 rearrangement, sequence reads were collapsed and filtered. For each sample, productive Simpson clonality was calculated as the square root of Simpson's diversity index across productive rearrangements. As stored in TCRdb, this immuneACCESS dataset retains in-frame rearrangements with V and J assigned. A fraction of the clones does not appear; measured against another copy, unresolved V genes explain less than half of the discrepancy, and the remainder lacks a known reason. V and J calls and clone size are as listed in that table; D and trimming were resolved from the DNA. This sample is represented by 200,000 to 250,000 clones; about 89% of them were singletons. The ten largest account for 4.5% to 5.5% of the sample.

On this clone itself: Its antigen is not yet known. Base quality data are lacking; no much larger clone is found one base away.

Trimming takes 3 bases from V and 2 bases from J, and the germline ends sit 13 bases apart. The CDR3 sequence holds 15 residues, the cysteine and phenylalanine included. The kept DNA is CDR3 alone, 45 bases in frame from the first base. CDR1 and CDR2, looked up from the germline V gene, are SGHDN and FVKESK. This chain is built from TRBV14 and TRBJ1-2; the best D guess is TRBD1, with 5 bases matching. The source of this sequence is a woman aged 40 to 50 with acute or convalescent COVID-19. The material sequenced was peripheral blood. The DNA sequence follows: TGTGCCAGCAGCCACTTTCGGACACCGAACTATGGCTACACCTTC. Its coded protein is CASSHFRTPNYGYTF.